This TCR beta chain originates from a study of T cell responses to AZD1222 COVID-19 vaccine. Germline CDR1 SGDLS, CDR2 YYNGEE. V lost 6 bases, J lost 0 bases, and 10 bases lay in between. The CDR3 length is 15 residues. Note on this clone: Its antigen is not identified.

Study findings and constraints: Among those given AZD1222, only six were seropositive at baseline.

Clones were sequenced by immunoSEQ multiplex PCR, and TCRdb holds only the in-frame ones, with some missing. The sample consists of over 150,000 clones, over 75% of them appearing once. The sequencing used peripheral blood, collected 28 days after the second AZD1222 dose. V usage is TRBV9 and J usage is TRBJ2-6; no definite D call. This sequence originates from an adult who received the AZD1222 COVID-19 vaccine. CDR3 nucleotide sequence: TGTGCCAGCATCCCATGGAGCTCTGGGGCCAACGTCCTGACTTTC. Amino acid sequence: CASIPWSSGANVLTF.